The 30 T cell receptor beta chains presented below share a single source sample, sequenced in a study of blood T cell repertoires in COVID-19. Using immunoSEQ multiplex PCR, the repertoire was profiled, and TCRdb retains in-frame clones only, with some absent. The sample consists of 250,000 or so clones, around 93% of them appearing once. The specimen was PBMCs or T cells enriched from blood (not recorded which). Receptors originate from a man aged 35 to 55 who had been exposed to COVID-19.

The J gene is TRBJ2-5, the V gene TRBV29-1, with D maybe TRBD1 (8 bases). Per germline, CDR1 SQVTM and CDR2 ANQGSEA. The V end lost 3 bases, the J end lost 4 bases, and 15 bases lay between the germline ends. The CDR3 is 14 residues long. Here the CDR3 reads CSVDQGAGAETQYF. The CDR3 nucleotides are TGCAGCGTTGACCAGGGGGCGGGGGCAGAGACCCAGTACTTC. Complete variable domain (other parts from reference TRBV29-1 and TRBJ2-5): SAVISQKPSRDICQRGTSLTIQCQVDSQVTMMFWYRQQPGQSLTLIATANQGSEATYESGFVIDKFPISRPNLTFSTLTVSNMSPEDSSIYLCSVDQGAGAETQYFGPGTRLLVL.

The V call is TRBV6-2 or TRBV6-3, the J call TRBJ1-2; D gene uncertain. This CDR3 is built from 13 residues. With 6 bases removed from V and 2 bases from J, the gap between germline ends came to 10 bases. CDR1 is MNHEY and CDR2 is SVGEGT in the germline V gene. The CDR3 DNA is TGTGCCAGCAGCGATACAGAGAACTATGGCTACACCTTC. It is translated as CASSDTENYGYTF.

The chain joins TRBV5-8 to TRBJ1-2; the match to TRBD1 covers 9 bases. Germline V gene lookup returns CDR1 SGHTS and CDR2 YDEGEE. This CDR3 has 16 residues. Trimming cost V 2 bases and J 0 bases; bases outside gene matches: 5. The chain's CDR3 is CASSFYRDRANYGYTF. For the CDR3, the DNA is TGTGCCAGCAGCTTTTACCGGGACAGGGCTAACTATGGCTACACCTTC.

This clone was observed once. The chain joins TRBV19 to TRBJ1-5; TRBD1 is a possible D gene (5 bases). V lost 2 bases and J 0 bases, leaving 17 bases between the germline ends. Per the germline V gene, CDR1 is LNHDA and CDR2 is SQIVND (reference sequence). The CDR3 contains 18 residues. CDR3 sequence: CASSIYGRGSLSNQPQHF. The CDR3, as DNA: TGTGCCAGTAGTATATATGGGCGGGGGAGCCTTAGCAATCAGCCCCAGCATTTT.

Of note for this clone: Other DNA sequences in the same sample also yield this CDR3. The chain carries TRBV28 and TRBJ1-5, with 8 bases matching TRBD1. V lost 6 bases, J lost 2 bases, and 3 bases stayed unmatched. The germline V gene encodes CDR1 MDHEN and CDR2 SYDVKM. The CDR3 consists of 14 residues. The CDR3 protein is CASSLTGGNQPQHF. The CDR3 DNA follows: TGTGCCAGCAGCCTGACAGGGGGCAATCAGCCCCAGCATTTT.

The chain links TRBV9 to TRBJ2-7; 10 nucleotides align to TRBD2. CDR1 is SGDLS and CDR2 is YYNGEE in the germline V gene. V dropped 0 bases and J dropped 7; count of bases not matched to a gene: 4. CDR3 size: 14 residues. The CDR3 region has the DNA TGTGCCAGCAGCGTAGGAGCGGGAGGGCCTGAGCAGTACTTC. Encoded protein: CASSVGAGGPEQYF.

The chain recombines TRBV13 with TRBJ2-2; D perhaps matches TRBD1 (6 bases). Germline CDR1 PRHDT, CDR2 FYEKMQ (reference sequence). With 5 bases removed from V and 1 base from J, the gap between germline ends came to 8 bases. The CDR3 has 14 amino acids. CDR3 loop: CASSQDRNTGELFF. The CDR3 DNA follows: TGTGCCAGCAGCCAGGACAGGAACACCGGGGAGCTGTTTTTT.

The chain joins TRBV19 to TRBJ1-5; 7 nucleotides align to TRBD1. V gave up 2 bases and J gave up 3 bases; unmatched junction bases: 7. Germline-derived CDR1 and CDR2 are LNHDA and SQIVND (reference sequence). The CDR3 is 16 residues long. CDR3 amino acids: CASSIQGGQVNQPQHF. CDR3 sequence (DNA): TGTGCCAGTAGTATACAGGGGGGCCAGGTCAATCAGCCCCAGCATTTT.

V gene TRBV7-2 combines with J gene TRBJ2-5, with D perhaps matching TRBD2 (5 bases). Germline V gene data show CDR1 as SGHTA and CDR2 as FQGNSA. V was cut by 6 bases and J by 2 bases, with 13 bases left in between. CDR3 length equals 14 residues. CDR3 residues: CASSQVGIQETQYF. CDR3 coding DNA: TGTGCCAGCAGTCAAGTCGGGATTCAAGAGACCCAGTACTTC.

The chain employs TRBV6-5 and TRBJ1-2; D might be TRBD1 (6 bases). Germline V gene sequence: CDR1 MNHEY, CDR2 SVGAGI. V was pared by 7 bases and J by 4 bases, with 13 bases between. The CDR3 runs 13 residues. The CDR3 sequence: CASTIGQFYGYTF. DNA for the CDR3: TGTGCCAGCACCATAGGACAGTTCTATGGCTACACCTTC.

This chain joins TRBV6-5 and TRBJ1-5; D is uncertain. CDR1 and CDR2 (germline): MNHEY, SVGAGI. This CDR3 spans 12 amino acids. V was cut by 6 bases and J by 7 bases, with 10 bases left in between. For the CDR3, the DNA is TGTGCCAGCAGAGTATTGGAGCAGCCCCAGCATTTT. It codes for CASRVLEQPQHF.

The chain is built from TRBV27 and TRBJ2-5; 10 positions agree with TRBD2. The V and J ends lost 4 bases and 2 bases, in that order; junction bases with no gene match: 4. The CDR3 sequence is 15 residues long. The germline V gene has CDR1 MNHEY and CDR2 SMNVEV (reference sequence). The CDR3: CASSWGLARQETQYF. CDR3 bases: TGTGCCAGCAGTTGGGGACTAGCGAGACAAGAGACCCAGTACTTC.

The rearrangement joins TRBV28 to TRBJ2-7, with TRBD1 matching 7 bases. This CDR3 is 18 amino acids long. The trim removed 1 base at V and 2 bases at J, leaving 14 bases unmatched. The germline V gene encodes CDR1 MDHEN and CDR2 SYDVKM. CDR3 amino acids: CASSLLVNTGEITYEQYF. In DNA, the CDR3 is TGTGCCAGCAGTTTATTGGTAAATACAGGGGAAATTACCTACGAGCAGTACTTC.

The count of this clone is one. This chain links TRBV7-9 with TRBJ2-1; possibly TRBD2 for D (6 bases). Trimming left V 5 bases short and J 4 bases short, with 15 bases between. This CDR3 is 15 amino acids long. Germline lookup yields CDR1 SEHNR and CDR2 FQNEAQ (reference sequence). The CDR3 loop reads CASSPLGEAYNEQFF. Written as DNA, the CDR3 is TGTGCCAGCAGCCCCTTGGGGGAGGCTTACAATGAGCAGTTCTTC.

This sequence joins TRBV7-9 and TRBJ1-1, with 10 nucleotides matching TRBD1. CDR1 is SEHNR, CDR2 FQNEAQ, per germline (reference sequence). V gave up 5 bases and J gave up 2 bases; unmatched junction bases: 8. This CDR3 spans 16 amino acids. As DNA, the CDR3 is TGTGCCAGCAGCATGGGGGACAGGGGTTTTAACACTGAAGCTTTCTTT. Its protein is CASSMGDRGFNTEAFF. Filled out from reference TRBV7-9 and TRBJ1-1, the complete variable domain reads DTGVSQNPRHKITKRGQNVTFRCDPISEHNRLYWYRQTLGQGPEFLTYFQNEAQLEKSRLLSDRFSAERPKGSFSTLEIQRTEQGDSAMYLCASSMGDRGFNTEAFFGQGTRLTVV.

CDR3 region: CASSVIGTEQFF. CDR3 DNA sequence: TGTGCCAGCAGCGTAATTGGCACTGAGCAGTTCTTC. V is TRBV9 and J is TRBJ2-1; D uncertain. The CDR3 has 12 residues. The germline V gene encodes CDR1 SGDLS and CDR2 YYNGEE. V was trimmed by 1 base and J by 9 bases, leaving 8 bases between them.

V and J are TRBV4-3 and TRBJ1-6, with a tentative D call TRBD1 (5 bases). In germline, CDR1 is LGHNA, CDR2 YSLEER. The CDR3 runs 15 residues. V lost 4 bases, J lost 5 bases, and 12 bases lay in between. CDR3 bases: TGCGCCAGCAGCCCTAATCCCAGGGATAATTCACCCCTCCACTTT. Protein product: CASSPNPRDNSPLHF.

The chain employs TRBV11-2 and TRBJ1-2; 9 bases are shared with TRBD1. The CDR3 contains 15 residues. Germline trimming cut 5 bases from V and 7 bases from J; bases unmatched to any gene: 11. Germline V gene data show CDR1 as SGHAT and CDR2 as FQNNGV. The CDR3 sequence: CASSERETGGGGYTF. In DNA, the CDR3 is TGTGCCAGCAGCGAGCGGGAGACAGGGGGTGGTGGCTACACCTTC.

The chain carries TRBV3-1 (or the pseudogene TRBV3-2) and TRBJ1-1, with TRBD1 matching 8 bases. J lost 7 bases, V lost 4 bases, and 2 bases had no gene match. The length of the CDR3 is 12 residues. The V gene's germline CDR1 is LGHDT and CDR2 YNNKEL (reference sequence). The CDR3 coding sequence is TGTGCCAGCAGCCCCGACAGGGGTGAAGCTTTCTTT. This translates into CASSPDRGEAFF.

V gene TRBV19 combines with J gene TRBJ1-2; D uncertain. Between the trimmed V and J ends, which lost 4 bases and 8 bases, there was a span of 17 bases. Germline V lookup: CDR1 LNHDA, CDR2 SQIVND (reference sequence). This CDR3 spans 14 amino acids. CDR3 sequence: CASSTRTGEEGYTF. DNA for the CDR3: TGTGCCAGTAGTACCAGGACGGGAGAAGAGGGCTACACCTTC.

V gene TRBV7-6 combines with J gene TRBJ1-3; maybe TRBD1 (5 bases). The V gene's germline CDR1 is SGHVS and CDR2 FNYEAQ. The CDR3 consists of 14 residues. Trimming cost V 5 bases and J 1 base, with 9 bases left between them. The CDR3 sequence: CASSRGSSGNTIYF. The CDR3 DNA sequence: TGTGCCAGCAGCCGGGGGTCTTCTGGAAACACCATATATTTT.

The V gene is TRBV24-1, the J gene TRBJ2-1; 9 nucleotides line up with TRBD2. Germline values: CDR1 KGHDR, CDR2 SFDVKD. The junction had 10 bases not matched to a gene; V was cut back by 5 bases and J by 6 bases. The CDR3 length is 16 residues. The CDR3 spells CATSVQLGTSSNEQFF. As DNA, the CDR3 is TGTGCCACCAGTGTACAGTTAGGGACTAGCAGCAATGAGCAGTTCTTC.

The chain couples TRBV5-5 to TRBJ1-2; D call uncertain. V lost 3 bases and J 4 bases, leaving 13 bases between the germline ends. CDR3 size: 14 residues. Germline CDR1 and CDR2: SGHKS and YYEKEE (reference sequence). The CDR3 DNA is TGTGCCAGCAGCTCAAGCGATTCTGCCTATGGCTACACCTTC. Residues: CASSSSDSAYGYTF.

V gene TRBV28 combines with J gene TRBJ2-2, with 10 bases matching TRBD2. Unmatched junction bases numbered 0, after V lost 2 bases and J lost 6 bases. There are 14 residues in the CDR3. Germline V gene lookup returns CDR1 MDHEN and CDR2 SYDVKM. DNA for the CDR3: TGTGCCAGCAGTTTACTAGCGGGAGCCGGGGAGCTGTTTTTT. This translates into CASSLLAGAGELFF.

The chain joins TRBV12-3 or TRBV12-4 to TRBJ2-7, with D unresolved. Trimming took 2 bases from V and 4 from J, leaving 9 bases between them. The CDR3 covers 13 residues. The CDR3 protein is CASSLSNSYEQYF. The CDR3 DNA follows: TGTGCCAGCAGTTTAAGTAACAGTTACGAGCAGTACTTC.

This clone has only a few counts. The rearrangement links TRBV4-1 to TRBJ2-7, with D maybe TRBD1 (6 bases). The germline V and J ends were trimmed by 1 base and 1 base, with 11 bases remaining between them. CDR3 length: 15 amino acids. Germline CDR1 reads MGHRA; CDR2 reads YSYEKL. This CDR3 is CASSQVTGSSYEQYF. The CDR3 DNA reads TGCGCCAGCAGCCAAGTCACAGGGAGTTCCTACGAGCAGTACTTC.

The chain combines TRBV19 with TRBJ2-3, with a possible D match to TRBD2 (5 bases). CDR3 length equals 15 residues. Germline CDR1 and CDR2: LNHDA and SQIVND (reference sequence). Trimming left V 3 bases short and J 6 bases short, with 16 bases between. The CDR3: CASSMSTMGFDTQYF. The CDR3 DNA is TGTGCCAGTAGTATGTCGACTATGGGTTTCGATACGCAGTATTTT.

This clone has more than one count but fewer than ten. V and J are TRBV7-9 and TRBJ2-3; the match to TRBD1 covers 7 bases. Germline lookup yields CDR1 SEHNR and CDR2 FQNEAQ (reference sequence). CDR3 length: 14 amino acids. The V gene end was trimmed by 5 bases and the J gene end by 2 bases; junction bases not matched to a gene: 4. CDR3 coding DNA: TGTGCCAGCAGCGACACAGGGGACACAGATACGCAGTATTTT. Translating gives CASSDTGDTDTQYF.

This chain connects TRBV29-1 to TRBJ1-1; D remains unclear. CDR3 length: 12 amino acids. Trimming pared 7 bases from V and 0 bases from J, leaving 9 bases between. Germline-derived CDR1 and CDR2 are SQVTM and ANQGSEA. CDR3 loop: CSAERMNTEAFF. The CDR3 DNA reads TGCAGCGCGGAGAGGATGAACACTGAAGCTTTCTTT.

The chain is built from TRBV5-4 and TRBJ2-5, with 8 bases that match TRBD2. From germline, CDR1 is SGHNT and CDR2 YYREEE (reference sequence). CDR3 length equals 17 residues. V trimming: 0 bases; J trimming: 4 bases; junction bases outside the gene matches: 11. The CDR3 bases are TGTGCCAGCAGCTTGGAGGGGACTAGAGGTGGGGTAGAGACCCAGTACTTC. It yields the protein CASSLEGTRGGVETQYF.